Listed below are T cell receptor beta chains from one sample, sequenced in a study of STAT5B mutations in CD4+ large granular lymphocyte leukemia. TCRdb's table, derived via immunoSEQ multiplex PCR, lists solely in-frame clones and lacks some. The sample has 25,000 to 35,000 clones; around 71% are singletons. Sequenced input: CD4+ T cells from blood buffy coats. The receptors were sampled from a human donor in good health. Both conserved end residues are part of each CDR3. A D gene is named only where the DNA matches it firmly. Where a row states a size, it is once, few, many or the class of an expanded clone; other rows omit it.

v_call	d_call	clone_size	j_call	cdr3_aa	cdr3_nt
TRBV11-2	-	-	TRBJ1-2	CASSLEGNYGYTF	TGTGCCAGCAGCTTAGAGGGTAACTATGGCTACACCTTC
TRBV27	-	-	TRBJ1-2	CASSLSGRALRYTF	TGTGCCAGCAGTTTATCGGGGCGGGCGTTACGCTACACCTTC
TRBV10-3	-	once	TRBJ2-7	CAISEPSSGQYF	TGTGCCATCAGTGAGCCCAGTTCGGGGCAGTACTTC
TRBV2	TRBD1	once	TRBJ1-1	CASSRDRGRTTEAFF	TGTGCCAGCTCTCGGGACAGGGGGCGGACGACTGAAGCTTTCTTT
TRBV2	-	once	TRBJ1-5	CASSEIGGLSNQPQHF	TGTGCCAGCAGTGAAATCGGGGGACTTAGCAATCAGCCCCAGCATTTT
TRBV9	-	once	TRBJ1-2	CASSPSFGSDRGYTF	TGTGCCAGCAGCCCCTCCTTCGGGTCTGACAGGGGCTACACCTTC
TRBV5-1	TRBD1	-	TRBJ1-1	CASTRDRGNTEAFF	TGCGCCAGCACTCGGGACAGGGGGAACACTGAAGCTTTCTTT
TRBV30	-	-	TRBJ1-5	CAWRLGVGTGIQPQHF	TGTGCCTGGAGACTTGGGGTCGGAACAGGGATTCAGCCCCAGCATTTT
TRBV7-9	-	-	TRBJ2-1	CASSLVGLPSENEQFF	TGTGCCAGCAGCTTAGTCGGGCTACCCTCGGAGAATGAGCAGTTCTTC
TRBV6-1	-	-	TRBJ1-1	CASSGEGGPTEAFF	TGTGCCAGCAGCGGAGAGGGGGGCCCCACTGAAGCTTTCTTT
TRBV29-1	TRBD2	-	TRBJ2-3	CSVAQTSGGPTDTQYF	TGCAGCGTAGCCCAGACTAGCGGGGGGCCCACAGATACGCAGTATTTT
TRBV29-1	-	-	TRBJ2-7	CSVEAFSGTGRNEQYF	TGCAGCGTTGAGGCGTTTAGCGGGACAGGGCGGAACGAGCAGTACTTC
TRBV27	-	few	TRBJ1-5	CASSLQGLGNQPQHF	TGTGCCAGCAGTTTGCAGGGGCTGGGCAATCAGCCCCAGCATTTT
TRBV6-1	-	few	TRBJ2-2	CASSSLLGLFF	TGTGCCAGCAGTTCCCTATTGGGGCTGTTTTTT
TRBV29-1	-	-	TRBJ1-2	CSVELSNYGYTF	TGCAGCGTTGAGCTGAGCAACTATGGCTACACCTTC
TRBV6-5	TRBD2	-	TRBJ2-5	CASSSGLAGGRETQYF	TGTGCCAGCAGTTCTGGACTAGCGGGGGGGCGGGAGACCCAGTACTTC
TRBV7-3	-	-	TRBJ1-2	CASSFEGLSGYTF	TGTGCCAGCAGCTTCGAGGGTTTGAGTGGCTACACCTTC
TRBV9	TRBD1	few	TRBJ1-1	CASSVTGAIWAFF	TGTGCCAGCAGCGTAACAGGGGCAATCTGGGCTTTCTTT
TRBV19	TRBD1	-	TRBJ1-1	CASSRGQGLGTEAFF	TGTGCCAGTAGCCGCGGACAGGGGTTGGGCACTGAAGCTTTCTTT
TRBV28	TRBD2	few	TRBJ2-2	CASSSLLAERGPLRTGELFF	TGTGCCAGCAGTTCCCTCTTGGCGGAGCGGGGGCCCTTGAGGACCGGGGAGCTGTTTTTT
TRBV4-1	TRBD1	-	TRBJ2-5	CASSQETGTRKTQYF	TGCGCCAGCAGCCAAGAGACAGGGACCAGGAAGACCCAGTACTTC
TRBV5-6	TRBD2	-	TRBJ2-1	CASSLVPGLAVYNEQFF	TGTGCCAGCAGCTTGGTCCCCGGTCTAGCGGTTTACAATGAGCAGTTCTTC
TRBV7-2	TRBD2	-	TRBJ2-7	CASSPRGSSGGSYEQYF	TGTGCCAGCAGCCCGAGAGGGTCTAGCGGGGGCTCCTACGAGCAGTACTTC
TRBV18	TRBD1	-	TRBJ2-3	CASSTGQAKINTDTQYF	TGTGCCAGCTCAACGGGACAGGCGAAGATTAACACAGATACGCAGTATTTT
TRBV7-8	-	-	TRBJ2-5	CASEKGETQYF	TGTGCCAGCGAGAAGGGAGAGACCCAGTACTTC
TRBV7-3	-	-	TRBJ1-5	CASSPDRNQPQHF	TGTGCCAGCAGCCCCGACAGGAATCAGCCCCAGCATTTT
TRBV19	-	once	TRBJ1-3	CASRGDRSYRNTIYF	TGTGCCAGTAGAGGCGACAGGAGCTATCGAAACACCATATATTTT
TRBV28	-	-	TRBJ1-5	CASSLAPEPQHF	TGTGCCAGCAGTCTCGCTCCGGAGCCCCAGCATTTT
TRBV15	-	-	TRBJ2-3	CADPPQTRDITTDTQYF	TGTGCCGACCCCCCCCAGACGCGCGATATAACCACAGATACGCAGTATTTT
TRBV7-8	-	-	TRBJ1-2	CASSFRTALIQSNYGYTF	TGTGCCAGCAGCTTCCGGACAGCGCTAATCCAATCTAACTATGGCTACACCTTC
TRBV9	-	-	TRBJ1-2	CASRQGNYGYTF	TGTGCCAGCAGACAGGGCAACTATGGCTACACCTTC
TRBV6-5	-	-	TRBJ1-4	CASKEPLNEKLFF	TGTGCCAGCAAGGAGCCCCTGAACGAAAAACTGTTTTTT
TRBV20-1	-	-	TRBJ2-7	CGVGQQYF	TGCGGAGTTGGCCAGCAGTACTTC
TRBV11-2	TRBD2	-	TRBJ2-5	CASRRPGLAVETQYF	TGTGCCAGCAGAAGGCCGGGACTAGCGGTGGAGACCCAGTACTTC
TRBV4-2	TRBD2	-	TRBJ2-1	CASSHRGGITFDEQFF	TGTGCCAGCAGCCATCGGGGGGGGATTACATTCGATGAGCAGTTCTTC
TRBV10-3	-	-	TRBJ2-1	CATRGPAGYNEQFF	TGTGCCACCCGCGGTCCCGCGGGCTACAATGAGCAGTTCTTC
TRBV7-2	-	-	TRBJ2-2	CASSLALLGQNTGELFF	TGTGCCAGCAGCTTAGCCCTCCTGGGACAGAACACCGGGGAGCTGTTTTTT
TRBV28	TRBD1	-	TRBJ1-1	CASSLLGTGEGEAFF	TGTGCCAGCAGTTTATTGGGGACAGGGGAGGGTGAAGCTTTCTTT
TRBV28	TRBD2	-	TRBJ2-3	CASSERGVRSTDTQYF	TGTGCCAGCAGTGAGCGGGGGGTGCGAAGCACAGATACGCAGTATTTT
TRBV9	-	few	TRBJ1-2	CASSVSIGGGYTF	TGTGCCAGCAGCGTATCCATCGGCGGGGGCTACACCTTC
TRBV6-6	-	-	TRBJ1-3	CASILAGSGNTIYF	TGTGCCAGCATCCTAGCAGGGAGTGGAAACACCATATATTTT
TRBV10-3	-	few	TRBJ2-2	CAISEGTGAGELFF	TGTGCCATCAGTGAGGGTACAGGAGCCGGGGAGCTGTTTTTT
TRBV27	TRBD2	-	TRBJ2-2	CASSLKVGGAYTGELFF	TGTGCCAGCAGTTTAAAGGTCGGGGGGGCCTACACCGGGGAGCTGTTTTTT
TRBV4-1	-	-	TRBJ1-1	CASSQVEGVNTEAFF	TGCGCCAGCAGCCAAGTCGAGGGGGTGAACACTGAAGCTTTCTTT
TRBV29-1	-	-	TRBJ2-2	CSVAQDQNTGELFF	TGCAGCGTTGCCCAGGACCAGAACACCGGGGAGCTGTTTTTT
TRBV28	-	-	TRBJ2-3	CASSLLGVTQYF	TGTGCCAGCAGTTTATTGGGAGTCACGCAGTATTTT
TRBV18	TRBD1	-	TRBJ2-7	CASSPGQGTYEQYF	TGTGCCAGCTCACCGGGACAGGGAACCTACGAGCAGTACTTC
TRBV25-1	TRBD1	few	TRBJ2-6	CASSWTGTGANVLTF	TGTGCCAGCAGTTGGACAGGGACTGGGGCCAACGTCCTGACTTTC
TRBV15	-	-	TRBJ2-2	CATSRSRVGSGELFF	TGTGCCACCAGCAGATCCCGGGTGGGTTCGGGGGAGCTGTTTTTT
TRBV4-2	-	once	TRBJ2-2	CASSQEATYTGELFF	TGTGCCAGCAGCCAAGAGGCGACCTACACCGGGGAGCTGTTTTTT
TRBV30	-	-	TRBJ1-3	CAWSVLVDTIYF	TGTGCCTGGAGTGTACTCGTGGACACCATATATTTT